Below, 10 T cell receptor beta chains from the same sample are listed, as sequenced in a study of T cell clonality in common variable immunodeficiency. This table comes from immunoSEQ multiplex PCR, and its TCRdb copy is limited to in-frame clones, with some not included. The table lists approximately 46,000 clones, with no singletons. Sequenced input: peripheral blood mononuclear cells. Source of these receptors: a person between 18 and 69 years old in good health.

This clone was seen many times. The CDR3 is CASSGGVWTEAFF. The sequenced CDR3 bases are TGTGCCAGCAGTGGGGGGGTGTGGACTGAA. The chain combines TRBV6-1 with TRBJ1-1, with D possibly being TRBD1 (5 bases). The read ends 3 residues shy of where the CDR3 ends; the end is completed using the germline J gene. V was pared by 4 bases and J by 5 bases, with 11 bases between. This CDR3 is 13 amino acids long. CDR1 is MNHNS and CDR2 is SASEGT in the germline V gene.

A note on this clone: The CDR3 end lies 3 residues beyond the end of the read and is filled in from the germline J gene. J is TRBJ1-5 and V is TRBV19; 10 nucleotides align to TRBD1. V shed 9 bases and J 1 base; nucleotides not matched to a gene: 9. The CDR3 sequence is 16 residues long. Germline CDR1 LNHDA, CDR2 SQIVND (reference sequence). The DNA read from the CDR3 is TGTGCCAGCAATGCGTGGACAGGGGGAAGCAATCAGCCC. Its translation is CASNAWTGGSNQP. The full CDR3 protein reads CASNAWTGGSNQPQHF.

This clone was seen only a few times. The CDR3 is cut off 3 residues early in the read; its end comes from the germline J gene. The rearrangement links TRBV18 to TRBJ1-2, with a tentative D call TRBD1 (5 bases). The CDR3 is 16 amino acids. Germline V CDR1 and CDR2: KGHSH, LQKENI. CDR3 bases read: TGTGCCAGCTCATCCGACGTAGCAGGGCCGAACCACGAC. It specifies CASSSDVAGPNHD. From start to end, the CDR3 is CASSSDVAGPNHDYTF.

This clone was counted between two and nine times. The CDR3 here is CSASGGPGNTIYF. The DNA read from the CDR3 is TGCAGTGCTAGCGGGGGGCCTGGAAACACC. V gene TRBV20-1 combines with J gene TRBJ1-3, with D maybe TRBD1 (6 bases). The CDR3 goes on 3 residues after the read ends, and that part is filled in from the germline J gene. V shed 3 bases and J shed 2 bases, with 8 bases lying between them. The CDR3 has 13 amino acids. Per the germline V gene, CDR1 is DFQATT and CDR2 is SNEGSKA (reference sequence).

This clone was recorded at least ten times. The read terminates 3 residues ahead of where the CDR3 ends, so the germline J gene completes it. This chain uses TRBV20-1 with TRBJ2-3; 14 bases are shared with TRBD2. The V gene end was trimmed by 6 bases and the J gene end by 3 bases; junction bases not matched to a gene: 5. This CDR3 comprises 15 residues. Germline values: CDR1 DFQATT, CDR2 SNEGSKA (reference sequence). CDR3 DNA (partial): TGCAGTGCCCTGACTAGCGGGGGGGCAACAGATACG. Translating gives CSALTSGGATDT. The entire CDR3 protein reads CSALTSGGATDTQYF.

This clone appeared a few times. At one end the junction does not follow the germline gene, possibly because of a read error. Read sequence stops 3 residues before the CDR3 end, and the germline J gene provides the missing end. The same CDR3 can be traced to other DNA sequences in this sample. V gene TRBV20-1 combines with J gene TRBJ1-3; 9 bases fit TRBD1. CDR3 length: 14 amino acids. From germline, CDR1 is DFQATT and CDR2 SNEGSKA (reference sequence). The CDR3 sequence: CSAIRDRAGNTIYF. CDR3 bases read: TGCAGTGCTATCCGGGACAGGGCTGGAAACACA.

This clone occurred many times. Sequencing ends 3 residues short of the CDR3 end; the germline J gene provides the rest. The chain carries TRBV29-1 and TRBJ2-5; D is ambiguous. This CDR3 is 11 amino acids long. Trimming removed 3 bases at V and 2 bases at J, with 4 bases between. Germline V gives CDR1 SQVTM, CDR2 ANQGSEA. CDR3 region: CSVERQETQYF. The CDR3 DNA, read in part, is TGCAGCGTTGAGCGTCAAGAGACC. The full variable domain, completed using reference TRBV29-1 and TRBJ2-5, is SAVISQKPSRDICQRGTSLTIQCQVDSQVTMMFWYRQQPGQSLTLIATANQGSEATYESGFVIDKFPISRPNLTFSTLTVSNMSPEDSSIYLCSVERQETQYFGPGTRLLVL.

The table lists this clone with many counts. The observed sequence ends 3 residues before the CDR3 terminus, with the missing tail filled in from the germline J gene. This chain uses TRBV12-5 with TRBJ2-7, with D perhaps matching TRBD1 (7 bases). The CDR3 spans 18 residues. Trimming stripped 2 bases from V and 2 bases from J, with 22 bases between. The germline CDR1 and CDR2 sequences are LGHNT and FRNRAP. CDR3 amino acids: CASGLLGRGVSRPYEQYF. The CDR3 DNA, read in part, is TGTGCTAGTGGTTTGTTGGGCAGGGGGGTCAGCAGGCCCTACGAG.

Worth noting for this clone: Read sequence stops 3 residues before the CDR3 end, and the germline J gene provides the missing end. This rearrangement joins TRBV30 to TRBJ2-7, with unresolved D. The CDR3 runs 14 residues. Trimming stripped 6 bases from V and 4 bases from J, with 19 bases between. From germline, CDR1 is GTSNPN and CDR2 SVGIG (reference sequence). CDR3 bases read: TGTGCCTGCGCGTCCGGGTCTCTCGGGTACGAG. Its protein product is CACASGSLGYE. The CDR3 in full is CACASGSLGYEQYF.

This clone appeared many times. The read terminates 3 residues before the CDR3 end, so the remaining end is supplied by the germline J gene. The chain recombines TRBV19 with TRBJ2-3; the D gene is possibly TRBD1 (6 bases). V lost 10 bases to trimming and J lost 8 bases, with 22 bases between them. Germline V gene lookup returns CDR1 LNHDA and CDR2 SQIVND (reference sequence). The CDR3 length is 14 residues. The CDR3 loop is CATKADRASVTQYF. CDR3 DNA (partial): TGTGCCACCAAGGCGGACAGAGCTTCGGTTACG.